The 29 T cell receptor beta chains listed next were all sequenced from one sample in a study of blood T cell repertoires in COVID-19. Sequenced by immunoSEQ multiplex PCR; TCRdb stores in-frame clones only, minus some. The sample includes about 120,000 clones, roughly four fifths of them seen just once. Specimen: peripheral blood. Receptors were obtained from a human donor in a cohort sampled during active COVID-19.

This clone was recorded only once. The CDR3 here is CSGTGTGGGETQYF. In DNA, the CDR3 is TGCAGCGGAACCGGGACAGGGGGCGGAGAGACCCAGTACTTC. The rearrangement links TRBV29-1 to TRBJ2-5, with TRBD1 identical over 12 bases. This CDR3 has 14 residues. Per the germline V gene, CDR1 is SQVTM and CDR2 is ANQGSEA. J lost 4 bases, V lost 7 bases, and 7 bases had no gene match. The entire variable domain, with the rest obtained from reference TRBV29-1 and TRBJ2-5, is as follows: SAVISQKPSRDICQRGTSLTIQCQVDSQVTMMFWYRQQPGQSLTLIATANQGSEATYESGFVIDKFPISRPNLTFSTLTVSNMSPEDSSIYLCSGTGTGGGETQYFGPGTRLLVL.

V and J are TRBV5-1 and TRBJ2-1; 13 bases fit TRBD2. The CDR3 contains 17 residues. After removal of 0 bases from V and 7 bases from J, the junction contained 7 bases not matched to a gene. Germline V lookup: CDR1 SGHRS, CDR2 YFSETQ. CDR3 bases: TGCGCCAGCAGCTTGGGGATACTAGCGGGGGGGCGAAATGAGCAGTTCTTC. Encoded protein: CASSLGILAGGRNEQFF. Variable domain in full (rest from reference TRBV5-1 and TRBJ2-1): KAGVTQTPRYLIKTRGQQVTLSCSPISGHRSVSWYQQTPGQGLQFLFEYFSETQRNKGNFPGRFSGRQFSNSRSEMNVSTLELGDSALYLCASSLGILAGGRNEQFFGPGTRLTVL.

The chain is built from TRBV2 and TRBJ2-7; perhaps TRBD2 as D (6 bases). Germline V gene sequence: CDR1 SNHLY, CDR2 FYNNEI. Trimming pared 1 base from V and 1 base from J, leaving 14 bases between. CDR3 length: 16 residues. The CDR3 loop is CASSEDGGVPSYEQYF. CDR3 DNA sequence: TGTGCCAGCAGTGAAGACGGCGGGGTCCCGTCCTACGAGCAGTACTTC.

This clone was counted a few times. V is TRBV4-1 and J is TRBJ1-1; 7 nucleotides line up with TRBD1. Losses at the gene ends were 4 bases for V and 0 bases for J; bases not matched to a gene: 5. CDR3 length: 15 residues. Germline V gene sequence: CDR1 MGHRA, CDR2 YSYEKL. CDR3 sequence (DNA): TGCGCCAGCAGCCTTGGGACAGACCTGAACACTGAAGCTTTCTTT. Encoded protein: CASSLGTDLNTEAFF.

The V gene is TRBV11-2, the J gene TRBJ2-7; D call uncertain. The CDR3 runs to 16 residues. Germline CDR1 reads SGHAT; CDR2 reads FQNNGV. Trimming cost V 1 base and J 3 bases, with 16 bases left between them. CDR3 nucleotide sequence: TGTGCCAGCAGCTTAGTCGTTAACAGCCTCTACTACGAGCAGTACTTC. It specifies CASSLVVNSLYYEQYF.

This chain links TRBV6-4 with TRBJ1-1; 7 nucleotides match TRBD1. The CDR3 totals 14 residues. Germline V gene data show CDR1 as MRHNA and CDR2 as SNTAGT. The trim removed 8 bases at V and 3 bases at J, leaving 9 bases unmatched. In nucleotides, the CDR3 is TGTGCCAGCCGCCGACAGGGAAGGGACACTGAAGCTTTCTTT. It translates to CASRRQGRDTEAFF.

Only a few counts were recorded for this clone. The chain employs TRBV13 and TRBJ2-7, with 7 positions matching TRBD1. The V gene's germline CDR1 is PRHDT and CDR2 FYEKMQ (reference sequence). The CDR3 is 14 amino acids. With V trimmed by 4 bases and J by 9 bases, 12 bases remained unmatched. This CDR3 reads CASSSGTAPGGQYF. CDR3 coding DNA: TGTGCCAGCAGCTCCGGGACAGCCCCTGGGGGGCAGTACTTC. Complete variable domain (other parts from reference TRBV13 and TRBJ2-7): AAGVIQSPRHLIKEKRETATLKCYPIPRHDTVYWYQQGPGQDPQFLISFYEKMQSDKGSIPDRFSAQQFSDYHSELNMSSLELGDSALYFCASSSGTAPGGQYFGPGTRLTVT.

This rearrangement joins TRBV27 to TRBJ1-6; D may be TRBD1 (6 bases). The germline V and J ends were trimmed by 6 bases and 0 bases, with 12 bases remaining between them. The CDR3 runs to 16 residues. From germline, CDR1 is MNHEY and CDR2 SMNVEV (reference sequence). The CDR3 loop reads CASRTDSSSYNSPLHF. The CDR3 DNA follows: TGTGCCAGCAGGACGGACAGCAGCTCCTATAATTCACCCCTCCACTTT.

This chain connects TRBV5-1 to TRBJ2-7, with TRBD2 identical over 7 bases. This CDR3 comprises 15 residues. V shed 4 bases and J 3 bases; nucleotides not matched to a gene: 10. CDR1 is SGHRS and CDR2 is YFSETQ in the germline V gene. CDR3 coding DNA: TGCGCCAGCAGCCCGACTTCTAGCGGATACTACGAGCAGTACTTC. Amino acids: CASSPTSSGYYEQYF.

Many counts were recorded for this clone. The chain has TRBV5-6 and TRBJ1-2; 7 positions agree with TRBD1. The CDR3 sequence is 14 residues long. Trimming at V came to 1 base and at J to 5 bases, leaving 5 bases not matched to a gene. Germline loops: CDR1 SGHDT, CDR2 YYEEEE. The CDR3 sequence: CASSLRTGVYGYTF. In DNA, the CDR3 is TGTGCCAGCAGCTTGAGGACAGGTGTTTATGGCTACACCTTC.

The chain recombines TRBV4-2 with TRBJ2-1; 8 nucleotides match TRBD2. CDR1 LGHNA and CDR2 YNFKEQ come from the germline V gene. Trimming at V came to 1 base and at J to 0 bases, leaving 2 bases not matched to a gene. The CDR3 covers 16 residues. CDR3 region: CASSQVAGRSYNEQFF. The CDR3, as DNA: TGTGCCAGCAGCCAAGTAGCGGGGCGCTCCTACAATGAGCAGTTCTTC.

This clone has a handful of counts. CDR3 bases: TGTGCCAGCAGTCGCGGGGCAACTAATGAAAAACTGTTTTTT. Its protein product is CASSRGATNEKLFF. The gene calls are TRBV6-5 and TRBJ1-4; no reliable D call. The CDR3 runs 14 residues. Germline V gives CDR1 MNHEY, CDR2 SVGAGI. With 5 bases removed from V and 0 bases from J, the gap between germline ends came to 7 bases.

The CDR3 DNA is TGTGCCAGCAGCGTAGACTGGGGGGCCTACGAGCAGTACTTC. Translating it yields CASSVDWGAYEQYF. The rearrangement joins TRBV9 to TRBJ2-7; possibly TRBD2 for D (6 bases). Trimming took off 0 bases at V and 2 bases at J, with 9 bases between the two ends. This CDR3 region has 14 residues. The V gene's germline CDR1 is SGDLS and CDR2 YYNGEE.

In nucleotides, the CDR3 is TGTGCCAGCCTCGGGACAGGGGACACTGAAGCTTTCTTT. It translates to CASLGTGDTEAFF. The chain is built from TRBV19 and TRBJ1-1; 10 bases fit TRBD1. The CDR3 runs to 13 residues. J lost 3 bases, V lost 9 bases, and 4 bases had no gene match. Germline CDR1 LNHDA, CDR2 SQIVND (reference sequence).

This chain links TRBV27 with TRBJ1-1, with 8 bases fitting TRBD1. The CDR3 totals 16 residues. Trimming took 4 bases from V and 4 from J; bases not matched to a gene: 11. Germline lookup yields CDR1 MNHEY and CDR2 SMNVEV (reference sequence). The CDR3 loop reads CASSSWGGQDITEAFF. CDR3 in DNA: TGTGCCAGCAGTTCATGGGGGGGACAGGATATCACTGAAGCTTTCTTT.

The chain recombines TRBV5-1 with TRBJ2-3; a weak D match, TRBD2 (5 bases). V was pared by 0 bases and J by 6 bases, with 11 bases between. The V gene's germline CDR1 is SGHRS and CDR2 YFSETQ. The CDR3 spans 14 residues. The CDR3 nucleotides are TGCGCCAGCAGCTTGGGGGCGGGTTTGGATACGCAGTATTTT. Translation: CASSLGAGLDTQYF.

The chain uses TRBV28 and TRBJ1-1; 7 bases are shared with TRBD1. Unmatched junction bases numbered 2, after V lost 1 base and J lost 3 bases. Germline CDR1 is MDHEN and CDR2 is SYDVKM. The CDR3 contains 14 residues. DNA of the CDR3: TGTGCCAGCAGTTTATCTGACAGGGACACTGAAGCTTTCTTT. It specifies CASSLSDRDTEAFF.

This chain uses TRBV5-6 with TRBJ2-5; D perhaps matches TRBD1 (5 bases). Trimming left V 1 base short and J 5 bases short, with 9 bases between. This CDR3 is built from 13 residues. Germline CDR1 and CDR2: SGHDT and YYEEEE. CDR3 sequence (DNA): TGTGCCAGCAGCTTGCCTCCAGGGGAGACCCAGTACTTC. Amino acid sequence: CASSLPPGETQYF.

This clone was counted once. The CDR3 DNA reads as TGTGCCAGCAGCTTAGGACTAGCCGCCCGGGAGACCCAGTACTTC. Amino acid sequence: CASSLGLAARETQYF. The chain links TRBV7-9 to TRBJ2-5; 7 bases are shared with TRBD2. V lost 1 base and J lost 5; bases outside the gene matches: 7. Germline lookup yields CDR1 SEHNR and CDR2 FQNEAQ (reference sequence). The CDR3 runs to 15 residues.

The genes are TRBV21-1 and TRBJ2-3; the D call of TRBD1 is as the table states it, not checked on the DNA. TRBV21-1 is described as a pseudogene. The CDR3 is made up of 15 amino acids. CDR3 residues: CASTDRGARTDTQYF. CDR3 bases: TGTGCCAGCACTGACAGGGGGGCCCGCACAGATACGCAGTATTTT.

V usage is TRBV10-3 and J usage is TRBJ2-7, with 8 bases that match TRBD1. CDR3 length equals 14 residues. Germline CDR1 ENHRY, CDR2 SYGVKD. V shed 6 bases and J 7 bases; nucleotides not matched to a gene: 11. CDR3 residues: CAIRRQGLGGEQYF. DNA for the CDR3: TGTGCCATCAGGAGACAGGGGCTTGGGGGGGAGCAGTACTTC.

The chain couples TRBV29-1 to TRBJ2-5, with D tentatively TRBD2 (6 bases). Trimming removed 6 bases from V and 2 bases from J, with 19 bases in between. Germline lookup yields CDR1 SQVTM and CDR2 ANQGSEA. The CDR3 runs to 15 residues. CDR3 protein: CSVVPSGGNQETQYF. For the CDR3, the DNA is TGCAGCGTGGTGCCCTCTGGGGGGAATCAAGAGACCCAGTACTTC.

V usage is TRBV5-1 and J usage is TRBJ2-7, with 11 bases lining up with TRBD2. Germline trimming cut 3 bases from V and 7 bases from J; bases unmatched to any gene: 6. Germline loops: CDR1 SGHRS, CDR2 YFSETQ. The CDR3 is 14 amino acids. The CDR3 region is CASSSLAGGREQYF. The CDR3 bases are TGCGCCAGCAGCTCCTTAGCGGGGGGGCGGGAGCAGTACTTC.

CDR3 amino acids: CASSTPYRGTNYGYTF. CDR3 nucleotides: TGTGCCAGTAGTACCCCGTATCGGGGAACTAACTATGGCTACACCTTC. The chain combines TRBV19 with TRBJ1-2, with D unclear. Germline assignment: CDR1 LNHDA and CDR2 SQIVND (reference sequence). The V end was cut by 4 bases, the J end by 0 bases, with 15 bases between. The CDR3 has 16 residues.

The gene calls are TRBV6-5 and TRBJ1-4, with unresolved D. With 6 bases removed from V and 4 bases from J, the gap between germline ends came to 9 bases. This CDR3 is 13 amino acids long. Germline CDR1 reads MNHEY; CDR2 reads SVGAGI. The CDR3 DNA follows: TGTGCCAGCAGCCGACAACGTAATGAAAAACTGTTTTTT. It codes for CASSRQRNEKLFF.

The chain uses TRBV7-2 and TRBJ2-3; the match to TRBD2 covers 7 bases. The CDR3 loop spans 14 amino acids. With V trimmed by 4 bases and J by 1 base, 2 bases remained unmatched. Looked up from germline, CDR1 is SGHTA and CDR2 is FQGNSA. The CDR3 DNA reads TGTGCCAGCAGCTGGAGCGGGGGCACAGATACGCAGTATTTT. This encodes CASSWSGGTDTQYF.

The rearrangement joins TRBV2 to TRBJ2-5, with 12 bases identical to TRBD2. Germline V gives CDR1 SNHLY, CDR2 FYNNEI. CDR3 size: 15 residues. V shed 8 bases, J shed 5 bases, and the junction held 9 bases outside the gene matches. The CDR3 region is CASETSGGSRETQYF. In DNA form, the CDR3 reads TGTGCCAGCGAGACTAGCGGGGGCTCCCGCGAGACCCAGTACTTC.

This clone was recorded once. The chain recombines TRBV21-1 with TRBJ2-3; the DNA was not compared with TRBD2, the D call given in the table. TRBV21-1 is classified as a pseudogene. The CDR3 runs 19 residues. CDR3 residues: CASSKRGPRAGASTDTQYF. Here the CDR3 DNA reads TGTGCCAGCAGCAAGAGGGGCCCGAGGGCGGGGGCTAGCACAGATACGCAGTATTTT.

This chain joins TRBV10-1 and TRBJ1-2; D may be TRBD1 (5 bases). Germline V gene lookup returns CDR1 WNHNN and CDR2 SYGVQD (reference sequence). V lost 3 bases and J lost 5, with 16 bases in between. CDR3 size: 15 residues. The CDR3 DNA sequence: TGCGCCAGCAGTGAAGAAGGGACTGGAAAATATGGCTACACCTTC. Translating gives CASSEEGTGKYGYTF.